This paragraph reports one TCR beta chain. The sample belongs to a study of cytomegalovirus exposure and HLA in healthy donors. The primer mix had 60 Vbeta and 13 Jbeta primers. Here immunoSEQ multiplex PCR was the method, and the copy in TCRdb shows in-frame clones only, minus some. Of 100,000 to 150,000 clones in the sample, 60% to 80% were seen once. The CDR3 consists of 15 residues. V dropped 1 base and J dropped 4 bases, with 11 bases sitting between them. Germline-derived CDR1 and CDR2 are SGHVS and FQNEAQ. Sequenced: PBMCs. This TCR was recovered from a man between 45 and 60 years old in good health and CMV-seropositive. The rearrangement uses TRBV7-8 and TRBJ2-1; D remains unclear. The CDR3 spells CASSLVSQWYNEQFF. The CDR3 nucleotides read TGTGCCAGCAGCTTAGTTAGTCAATGGTACAATGAGCAGTTCTTC.